These 11 T cell receptor beta chains were all obtained from the same sample, sequenced in a study of T cell responses to AZD1222 COVID-19 vaccine (dated by TCRdb to the early 2020s). Sample time point, as interpreted from the label and publication: about 28 days (+/-7) after the second vaccine dose. The receptor library was made with the immunoSEQ multiplex PCR assay. TCRdb carries this immuneACCESS record with in-frame sequences only. Its versions omit some clonotypes, under half of them owing to an unresolved V gene in the studies checked, with the rest unexplained. This sample is represented by about 89,000 clones; 89% of them were singletons. The ten largest clones take up 5% to 6.5% of the sample. Source: peripheral blood, taken 28 days after the second AZD1222 dose. Receptor source: an adult who received the AZD1222 COVID-19 vaccine.

The DNA for the CDR3 is TGTGCCAGTAGTGCGCGCCCCAGCGAAGCTAACTATGGCTACACCTTC. Protein product: CASSARPSEANYGYTF. V is TRBV19 and J is TRBJ1-2; D uncertain. The ends were cut back, 5 bases at V and 0 bases at J, with 16 bases in the middle. There are 16 residues in the CDR3. Looked up from germline, CDR1 is LNHDA and CDR2 is SQIVND (reference sequence).

This sequence joins TRBV3-1 (or the pseudogene TRBV3-2) and TRBJ1-2; no clear D. Germline V gives CDR1 LGHDT, CDR2 YNNKEL (reference sequence). With 1 base removed from V and 8 bases from J, the gap between germline ends came to 11 bases. The CDR3 sequence is 13 residues long. This chain's CDR3 is CASSQVGPGGYTF. The CDR3 DNA is TGTGCCAGCAGCCAAGTCGGCCCCGGGGGCTACACCTTC.

The rearrangement joins TRBV2 to TRBJ1-2; 7 bases fit TRBD1. The CDR3 covers 13 residues. The trim removed 6 bases at V and 2 bases at J, leaving 3 bases unmatched. Germline CDR1 is SNHLY and CDR2 is FYNNEI. The CDR3 loop reads CASSRQGNYGYTF. Written as DNA, the CDR3 is TGTGCCAGCAGCAGACAGGGCAACTATGGCTACACCTTC.

The chain joins TRBV18 to TRBJ1-4; no clear D. Germline values: CDR1 KGHSH, CDR2 LQKENI. This CDR3 region has 14 residues. Trimming pared 2 bases from V and 8 bases from J, leaving 12 bases between. CDR3 sequence reads: CASSPAPGGEKLFF. The CDR3 nucleotides are TGTGCCAGCTCACCAGCGCCAGGAGGAGAAAAACTGTTTTTT.

The J gene is TRBJ2-7, the V gene TRBV6-5; the D gene is possibly TRBD1 (5 bases). The germline gives CDR1 MNHEY, CDR2 SVGAGI. This CDR3 has 13 amino acids. Trimming took 6 bases from V and 5 from J, leaving 14 bases between them. The CDR3 protein is CASSRVFRNEQYF. The CDR3 DNA sequence: TGTGCCAGCAGCAGGGTGTTTAGGAACGAGCAGTACTTC.

The genes are TRBV18 and TRBJ1-2, with a weak D call TRBD1 (5 bases). Germline V lookup: CDR1 KGHSH, CDR2 LQKENI. The length of the CDR3 is 14 residues. V was trimmed by 3 bases and J by 1 base, leaving 9 bases between them. DNA of the CDR3: TGTGCCAGCTCACCTCGAGACAGTAACTATGGCTACACCTTC. As protein: CASSPRDSNYGYTF. Full variable domain (rest looked up from reference TRBV18 and TRBJ1-2): NAGVMQNPRHLVRRRGQEARLRCSPMKGHSHVYWYRQLPEEGLKFMVYLQKENIIDESGMPKERFSAEFPKEGPSILRIQQVVRGDSAAYFCASSPRDSNYGYTFGSGTRLTVV.

The genes are TRBV4-3 and TRBJ1-3; 8 bases fit TRBD1. CDR1 is LGHNA, CDR2 YSLEER, per germline. CDR3 length equals 15 residues. V trimming: 3 bases; J trimming: 3 bases; junction bases outside the gene matches: 4. Here the CDR3 reads CASSHGTGGGNTIYF. Here the CDR3 DNA reads TGCGCCAGCAGCCACGGGACAGGTGGTGGAAACACCATATATTTT.

The sample holds one count of this clone. The chain carries TRBV15 and TRBJ2-7, with 7 bases fitting TRBD1. The CDR3 consists of 14 residues. Trimming at V came to 1 base and at J to 2 bases, leaving 2 bases not matched to a gene. Germline CDR1 and CDR2: LNHNV and YYDKDF (reference sequence). The CDR3: CATSRVGQTYEQYF. Here the CDR3 DNA reads TGTGCCACCAGCAGAGTGGGACAGACCTACGAGCAGTACTTC.

In DNA, the CDR3 is TGTGCCTGGAGGGAGACAGGGGTGACCATATATTTT. It is translated as CAWRETGVTIYF. The chain recombines TRBV30 with TRBJ1-3, with TRBD1 matching 8 bases. Germline-derived CDR1 and CDR2 are GTSNPN and SVGIG (reference sequence). V shed 3 bases, J shed 10 bases, and the junction held 5 bases outside the gene matches. There are 12 residues in the CDR3. Filled out from reference TRBV30 and TRBJ1-3, the complete variable domain reads SQTIHQWPATLVQPVGSPLSLECTVEGTSNPNLYWYRQAAGRGLQLLFYSVGIGQISSEVPQNLSASRPQDRQFILSSKKLLLSDSGFYLCAWRETGVTIYFGEGSWLTVV.

This chain links TRBV5-6 with TRBJ1-2, with D maybe TRBD1 (5 bases). Per germline, CDR1 SGHDT and CDR2 YYEEEE. This CDR3 is built from 16 residues. V shed 1 base and J shed 4 bases, with 17 bases lying between them. CDR3 nucleotides: TGTGCCAGCAGCTTGTTATCGGCAGGGCCCGCCTATGGCTACACCTTC. It translates to CASSLLSAGPAYGYTF.

V gene TRBV4-1 combines with J gene TRBJ2-1; no definite D call. CDR3 length: 13 amino acids. V gave up 0 bases and J gave up 6 bases, with 6 bases separating them. Germline V gene data show CDR1 as MGHRA and CDR2 as YSYEKL. The DNA of the CDR3 is TGCGCCAGCAGCCAAGATCAAGGCAATGAGCAGTTCTTC. As protein: CASSQDQGNEQFF.